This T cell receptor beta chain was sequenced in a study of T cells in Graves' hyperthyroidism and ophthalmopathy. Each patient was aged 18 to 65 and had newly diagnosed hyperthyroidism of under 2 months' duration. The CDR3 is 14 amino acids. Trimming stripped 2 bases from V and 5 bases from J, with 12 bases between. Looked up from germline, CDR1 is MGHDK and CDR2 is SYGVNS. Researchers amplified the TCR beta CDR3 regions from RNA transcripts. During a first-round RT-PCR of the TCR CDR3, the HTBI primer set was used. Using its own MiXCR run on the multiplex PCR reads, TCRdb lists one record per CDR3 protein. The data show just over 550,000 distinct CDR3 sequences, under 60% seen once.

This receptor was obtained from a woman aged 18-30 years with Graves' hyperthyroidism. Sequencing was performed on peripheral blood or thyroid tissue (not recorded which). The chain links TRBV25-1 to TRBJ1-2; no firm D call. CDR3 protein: CASSEVGSRYGYTF. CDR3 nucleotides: TGTGCCAGCAGTGAAGTGGGGAGTAGGTATGGCTACACCTTC.